One and the same sample provided the 13 T cell receptor beta chains below, sequenced in a study of lymphopenia after photon versus proton radiotherapy. Assay used: immunoSEQ multiplex PCR; TCRdb lists only in-frame clones, some missing. The sample has 83,000 or so clones, about four fifths seen once. Sequenced material: peripheral blood, taken from a patient treated with proton-based radiotherapy. These receptors all stem from a man aged 55 to 69 with pancreatic cancer.

The chain links TRBV11-3 to TRBJ2-7; D is unclear. The CDR3 is 14 residues long. The V gene's germline CDR1 is SGHNT and CDR2 YENEEA. V lost 1 base, J lost 4 bases, and 11 bases lay in between. The chain's CDR3 is CASSLGSLGYEQYF. The CDR3 DNA is TGTGCCAGCAGCTTAGGTTCTCTGGGGTACGAGCAGTACTTC.

V gene TRBV5-8 combines with J gene TRBJ2-7; tentatively, D is TRBD2 (5 bases). The CDR3 runs 16 residues. Deletions cut 2 bases from V and 7 bases from J, with 22 bases between. Germline V lookup: CDR1 SGHTS, CDR2 YDEGEE. CDR3: CASSFYGVQSEMEQYF. The CDR3 DNA is TGTGCCAGCAGCTTTTACGGGGTACAAAGCGAGATGGAGCAGTACTTC.

This clone was recorded a few times. The chain recombines TRBV2 with TRBJ2-3; maybe TRBD2 (6 bases). V dropped 6 bases and J dropped 5 bases, with 15 bases sitting between them. The CDR3 consists of 14 residues. Germline assignment: CDR1 SNHLY and CDR2 FYNNEI. The CDR3 DNA reads TGTGCCAGCAGAACTAGTCCGGAGGGAGATACGCAGTATTTT. This gives the protein CASRTSPEGDTQYF.

This chain links TRBV5-1 with TRBJ2-7; D tentatively reads TRBD1 or TRBD2 (5 bases each). The CDR3 is 14 residues long. Deletions cut 4 bases from V and 1 base from J, with 12 bases between. Looked up from germline, CDR1 is SGHRS and CDR2 is YFSETQ. CDR3 sequence (DNA): TGCGCCAGCAGCCGGGACGGCCCTTCCTACGAGCAGTACTTC. Protein sequence: CASSRDGPSYEQYF.

The chain couples TRBV18 to TRBJ1-3; TRBD1 agrees at 7 bases. The CDR3 sequence is 16 residues long. V shed 2 bases, J shed 0 bases, and the junction held 4 bases outside the gene matches. Germline V gene lookup returns CDR1 KGHSH and CDR2 LQKENI. This chain's CDR3 is CASSPRTGDSGNTIYF. In nucleotides, the CDR3 is TGTGCCAGCTCACCAAGGACAGGCGACTCTGGAAACACCATATATTTT.

V and J are TRBV14 and TRBJ1-1, with D possibly matching TRBD1 (5 bases). Germline V gene data show CDR1 as SGHDN and CDR2 as FVKESK. The CDR3 is 17 amino acids. Trimming left V 5 bases short and J 0 bases short, with 19 bases between. CDR3: CASSSPRDPLLNTEAFF. The CDR3, as DNA: TGTGCCAGCAGCTCTCCCCGGGACCCCCTTTTGAACACTGAAGCTTTCTTT.

The chain recombines TRBV28 with TRBJ2-7; possibly TRBD1 for D (5 bases). CDR1 and CDR2 from the germline V gene are MDHEN and SYDVKM. The CDR3 has 13 residues. The ends were cut back, 6 bases at V and 1 base at J, with 10 bases in the middle. CDR3 bases: TGTGCCAGCAGCCAAGGGGTTTCCTACGAGCAGTACTTC. Translated: CASSQGVSYEQYF.

This CDR3 is CAWNVEYTEAFF. CDR3 coding DNA: TGTGCCTGGAATGTTGAATACACTGAAGCTTTCTTT. This chain joins TRBV30 and TRBJ1-1; D call uncertain. The germline CDR1 and CDR2 sequences are GTSNPN and SVGIG (reference sequence). The V gene lost 4 bases and the J gene lost 3 bases, with 9 bases spanning the gap. The length of the CDR3 is 12 residues.

The V gene is TRBV7-2, the J gene TRBJ2-7, with 8 bases that match TRBD2. The trim removed 4 bases at V and 0 bases at J, leaving 5 bases unmatched. Germline V CDR1 and CDR2: SGHTA, FQGNSA. The CDR3 is 15 amino acids. The CDR3 coding sequence is TGTGCCAGCAGCTCCACTAGCGGCCCCTCCTACGAGCAGTACTTC. It is translated as CASSSTSGPSYEQYF.

This chain connects TRBV7-8 to TRBJ2-7; 11 bases are shared with TRBD1. Germline V gene lookup returns CDR1 SGHVS and CDR2 FQNEAQ. This CDR3 contains 15 residues. V was clipped by 5 bases and J by 5 bases; unmatched bases: 8. CDR3 sequence (DNA): TGTGCCAGCAGCCTGGGGACAGGGGGGAAGAACGAGCAGTACTTC. Amino acids: CASSLGTGGKNEQYF. The full variable domain, rest sourced from reference TRBV7-8 and TRBJ2-7, is GAGVSQSPRYKVAKRGQDVALRCDPISGHVSLFWYQQALGQGPEFLTYFQNEAQLDKSGLPSDRFFAERPEGSVSTLKIQRTQQEDSAVYLCASSLGTGGKNEQYFGPGTRLTVT.

V usage is TRBV7-2 and J usage is TRBJ1-5, with TRBD1 as a possible D gene (6 bases). CDR3 length: 15 residues. Deletions cut 5 bases from V and 1 base from J, with 12 bases between. Looked up from germline, CDR1 is SGHTA and CDR2 is FQGNSA. The CDR3 loop is CASSAGQPSNQPQHF. CDR3 bases: TGTGCCAGCAGCGCAGGACAGCCAAGCAATCAGCCCCAGCATTTT.

This rearrangement joins TRBV28 to TRBJ2-5; 7 nucleotides match TRBD1. Germline values: CDR1 MDHEN, CDR2 SYDVKM. Trimming removed 2 bases from V and 5 bases from J; junction bases left unmatched: 8. The CDR3 is made up of 15 amino acids. This CDR3 reads CASSLGQGVEETQYF. The CDR3 bases are TGTGCCAGCAGTTTAGGGCAGGGGGTTGAGGAGACCCAGTACTTC.

The chain couples TRBV11-2 to TRBJ2-7; D is perhaps TRBD1 (6 bases). CDR1 SGHAT and CDR2 FQNNGV come from the germline V gene. The CDR3 runs to 12 residues. Trimming removed 5 bases at V and 4 bases at J, with 9 bases between. CDR3 residues: CASSIQGYEQYF. The CDR3 DNA sequence: TGTGCCAGCAGCATACAGGGTTACGAGCAGTACTTC.